A single sample is the source of the 13 T cell receptor beta chains below, sequenced in a study of vaccination effects on CD4 cells after COVID-19. The table came from immunoSEQ multiplex PCR; TCRdb's copy has only in-frame clones and leaves some out. The data contain about 45,000 clones, roughly 75% of them singletons. These receptors have no known antigen. ViraFEST expansion of antigen-specific CD4+ T cells with viral peptide pools preceded sequencing. CD4+ T cells were isolated after around ten days of culture. Between March and December 2020, the person had a SARS-CoV-2 infection that PCR confirmed. The input for sequencing was CD4+ T cells from PBMCs cultured with a peptide pool, taken before COVID-19 vaccination. The receptor source for this set is a human donor who had a prior SARS-CoV-2 infection.

V and J are TRBV24-1 and TRBJ2-5; D unclear. The CDR3 is made up of 13 amino acids. Deletions cut 1 base from V and 4 bases from J, with 6 bases between. Germline values: CDR1 KGHDR, CDR2 SFDVKD. The CDR3 spells CATSDFHLETQYF. The CDR3 DNA reads as TGTGCCACCAGTGATTTCCATTTAGAGACCCAGTACTTC.

CDR3 coding DNA: TGTGCCAGCAGCTTCATCGGCGGGGGTACGGTGCAGTTCTTC. Protein product: CASSFIGGGTVQFF. This chain links TRBV7-2 with TRBJ2-1; 7 nucleotides line up with TRBD2. This CDR3 has 14 residues. Trimming cost V 3 bases and J 12 bases; bases outside gene matches: 11. Germline V gives CDR1 SGHTA, CDR2 FQGNSA.

The chain recombines TRBV9 with TRBJ1-1; maybe TRBD1 (6 bases). The CDR3 is 13 residues long. The V gene's germline CDR1 is SGDLS and CDR2 YYNGEE. V was pared by 4 bases and J by 9 bases, with 16 bases between. The CDR3: CASSLRTEEKAFF. The CDR3 region has the DNA TGTGCCAGCAGCCTTCGGACAGAAGAGAAAGCTTTCTTT.

The chain carries TRBV20-1 and TRBJ1-1; D might be TRBD1 (5 bases). V dropped 4 bases and J dropped 10 bases, with 13 bases sitting between them. The germline V gene has CDR1 DFQATT and CDR2 SNEGSKA (reference sequence). This CDR3 contains 11 residues. CDR3 coding DNA: TGCAGTGCTACCTCAGGGAGACTAGCTTTCTTT. It translates to CSATSGRLAFF.

The chain recombines TRBV10-3 with TRBJ2-7; 12 bases are shared with TRBD1. The J segment lost 2 bases and the V segment lost 6 bases, leaving 11 bases of the junction unmatched. The CDR3 is 17 amino acids. Germline CDR1 ENHRY, CDR2 SYGVKD. CDR3 residues: CAIRVGQGALGTYEQYF. Here the CDR3 DNA reads TGTGCCATCAGAGTGGGACAGGGGGCCCTCGGGACCTACGAGCAGTACTTC.

This chain joins TRBV5-1 and TRBJ2-3; 7 nucleotides agree with TRBD2. Germline-derived CDR1 and CDR2 are SGHRS and YFSETQ. The V gene end was trimmed by 6 bases and the J gene end by 2 bases; junction bases not matched to a gene: 12. The CDR3 runs 16 residues. The CDR3 is CASNDVERGLTDTQYF. The CDR3 DNA is TGCGCCAGCAACGACGTTGAGCGGGGCCTCACAGATACGCAGTATTTT.

The chain combines TRBV3-1 (or the pseudogene TRBV3-2) with TRBJ2-7, with 7 bases fitting TRBD2. The CDR3 has 16 residues. Per the germline V gene, CDR1 is LGHDT and CDR2 is YNNKEL (reference sequence). After removal of 4 bases from V and 6 bases from J, the junction contained 15 bases not matched to a gene. CDR3 bases: TGTGCCAGCAGCCGACGCAGACTAGCTCTTGGGGCCGAGCAGTACTTC. Amino acid sequence: CASSRRRLALGAEQYF.

The chain combines TRBV7-2 with TRBJ1-1; no reliable D call. V was cut by 1 base and J by 3 bases, with 18 bases left in between. The CDR3 is 17 amino acids. From germline, CDR1 is SGHTA and CDR2 FQGNSA. The CDR3 is CASSLEFRTWSHTEAFF. The CDR3 DNA is TGTGCCAGCAGCTTAGAGTTCCGAACTTGGTCCCACACTGAAGCTTTCTTT.

The rearrangement joins TRBV30 to TRBJ1-1; a possible D gene is TRBD1 (5 bases). V dropped 2 bases and J dropped 2 bases, with 15 bases sitting between them. Germline V lookup: CDR1 GTSNPN, CDR2 SVGIG (reference sequence). CDR3 length: 15 amino acids. The CDR3 spells CAWSRLGPVNTEAFF. CDR3 in DNA: TGTGCCTGGAGTAGGCTGGGGCCCGTTAACACTGAAGCTTTCTTT.

This clone was seen a few times. This rearrangement joins TRBV19 to TRBJ1-2; TRBD1 aligns across 7 bases. V shed 3 bases, J shed 11 bases, and the junction held 6 bases outside the gene matches. The CDR3 consists of 12 residues. Germline assignment: CDR1 LNHDA and CDR2 SQIVND (reference sequence). For the CDR3, the DNA is TGTGCCAGTAGTATGAGGACAGGAGGGTACACCTTC. Translating gives CASSMRTGGYTF.

The V and J genes are TRBV7-2 and TRBJ1-2; no definite D call. This CDR3 is 14 amino acids long. Germline CDR1 is SGHTA and CDR2 is FQGNSA. Deletions cut 1 base from V and 4 bases from J, with 10 bases between. The CDR3 protein is CASSLGPRGYGYTF. The CDR3 DNA is TGTGCCAGCAGCTTAGGGCCCCGCGGCTATGGCTACACCTTC.

The V and J genes are TRBV6-5 and TRBJ1-3; D unresolved. The CDR3 contains 12 residues. V was clipped by 6 bases and J by 5 bases, with 8 bases between them. CDR1 is MNHEY and CDR2 is SVGAGI in the germline V gene. CDR3 sequence: CASSLDRNTIYF. The CDR3 coding sequence is TGTGCCAGCAGCCTCGATCGAAACACCATATATTTT.

This clone occurred once. The chain has TRBV28 and TRBJ1-5; 7 bases align to TRBD1. J gave up 6 bases and V 7 bases, and 9 bases lay outside the gene matches. The CDR3 extends over 14 amino acids. Germline-derived CDR1 and CDR2 are MDHEN and SYDVKM. CDR3 sequence: CASNLPGGSQPQHF. CDR3 in DNA: TGTGCCAGCAACCTACCAGGGGGTAGTCAGCCCCAGCATTTT.